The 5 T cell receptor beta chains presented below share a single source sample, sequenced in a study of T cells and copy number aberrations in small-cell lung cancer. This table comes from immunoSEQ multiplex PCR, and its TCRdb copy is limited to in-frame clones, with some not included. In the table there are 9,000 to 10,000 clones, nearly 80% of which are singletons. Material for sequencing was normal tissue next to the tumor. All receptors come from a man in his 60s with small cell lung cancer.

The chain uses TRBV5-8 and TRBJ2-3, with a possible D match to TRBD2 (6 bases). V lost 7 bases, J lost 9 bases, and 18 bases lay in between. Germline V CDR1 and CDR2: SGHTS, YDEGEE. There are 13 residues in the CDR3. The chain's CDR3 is CASAMGGPDTQYF. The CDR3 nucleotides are TGTGCCAGCGCGATGGGGGGTCCCGACACGCAGTATTTT.

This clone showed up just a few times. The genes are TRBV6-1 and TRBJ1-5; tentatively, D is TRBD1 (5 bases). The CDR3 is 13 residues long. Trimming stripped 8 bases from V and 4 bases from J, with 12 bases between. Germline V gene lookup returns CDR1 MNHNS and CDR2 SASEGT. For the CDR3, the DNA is TGTGCCAGCGGGGGTAGGGAGAATCAGCCCCAGCATTTT. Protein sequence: CASGGRENQPQHF.

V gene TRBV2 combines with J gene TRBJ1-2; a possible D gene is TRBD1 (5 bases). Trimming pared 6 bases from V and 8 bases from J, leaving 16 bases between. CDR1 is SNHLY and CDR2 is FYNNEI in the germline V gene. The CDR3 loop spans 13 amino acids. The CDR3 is CASSPQTGDGYTF. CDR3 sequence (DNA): TGTGCCAGCAGCCCTCAAACCGGGGACGGCTACACCTTC.

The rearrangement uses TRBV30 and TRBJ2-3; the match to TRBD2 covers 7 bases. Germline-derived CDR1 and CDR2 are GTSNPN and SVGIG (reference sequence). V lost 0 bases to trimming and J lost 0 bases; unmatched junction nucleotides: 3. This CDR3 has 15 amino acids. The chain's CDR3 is CAWSVSSGSTDTQYF. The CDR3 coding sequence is TGTGCCTGGAGTGTATCTAGCGGAAGCACAGATACGCAGTATTTT.

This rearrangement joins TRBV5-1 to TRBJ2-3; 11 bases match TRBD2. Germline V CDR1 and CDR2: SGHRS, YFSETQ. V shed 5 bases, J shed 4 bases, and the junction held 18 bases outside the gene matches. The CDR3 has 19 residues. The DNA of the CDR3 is TGCGCCAGCAGTTTCCCAAACCTCACTAGCGGGAGTTGGTCAGATACGCAGTATTTT. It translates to CASSFPNLTSGSWSDTQYF.